This passage covers 27 T cell receptor beta chains from one sample sequenced in a study of CD8+CD57+ T cells in acquired aplastic anemia (dated by TCRdb to 2016 to 2019). The sequencing machine was an Illumina HiSeq 2000. Profiling of TCR beta VDJ combinations and CDR3 sequences used genomic DNA as the template. Clones were called with MiXCR by TCRdb after fastp trimmed the public reads at Q25, and only in-frame beta chains were retained. Entries that share a CDR3 protein sequence are merged under the most common genes and DNA. The table for this sample lists about 75,000 distinct CDR3 sequences; approximately 70% of them were counted only once. The ten largest account for about 82% of the sample. Patients chosen for sequencing had shown expansion of CD8+CD57+ cells by flow cytometry. Sequencing input: sorted CD4+, CD8+, or CD8+CD57+ T cells (not recorded which) from PBMCs. The receptor source for this set is a human donor with aplastic anemia.

The chain combines TRBV20-1 with TRBJ2-3, with D tentatively TRBD1 (5 bases). V was pared by 7 bases and J by 0 bases, with 11 bases between. This CDR3 comprises 13 residues. Per the germline V gene, CDR1 is DFQATT and CDR2 is SNEGSKA (reference sequence). As DNA, the CDR3 is TGCAGTGGGTTAGGGGCCAGCACAGATACGCAGTATTTT. Protein sequence: CSGLGASTDTQYF.

The chain has TRBV6-2 or TRBV6-3 and TRBJ2-7; maybe TRBD1 (5 bases). CDR1 is MNHEY and CDR2 is SVGEGT in the germline V gene. V lost 2 bases and J lost 2, with 7 bases in between. CDR3 length: 13 residues. CDR3 loop: CASSYTDTYEQYF. The CDR3 DNA reads TGTGCCAGCAGTTACACGGACACCTACGAGCAGTACTTC.

The chain is built from TRBV15 and TRBJ2-7; D possibly corresponds to TRBD2 (5 bases). There are 14 residues in the CDR3. Per germline, CDR1 LNHNV and CDR2 YYDKDF (reference sequence). V dropped 1 base and J dropped 6 bases, with 13 bases sitting between them. The chain's CDR3 is CATSRGRWETEQYF. CDR3 DNA: TGTGCCACCAGCAGAGGTCGGTGGGAGACCGAGCAGTACTTC.

The chain carries TRBV5-1 and TRBJ2-7, with TRBD2 matching 10 bases. The V and J ends lost 4 bases and 3 bases, in that order; junction bases with no gene match: 4. The CDR3 is made up of 14 amino acids. Germline V gene data show CDR1 as SGHRS and CDR2 as YFSETQ. The DNA for the CDR3 is TGCGCCAGCAGCCGGACTAGCGGTTACTACGAGCAGTACTTC. Translated: CASSRTSGYYEQYF.

This clonotype has just a few counts. The genes are TRBV5-1 and TRBJ2-5; the D gene is possibly TRBD1 (6 bases). CDR1 and CDR2 (germline): SGHRS, YFSETQ. Between the trimmed V and J ends, which lost 2 bases and 1 base, there was a span of 15 bases. This CDR3 region has 16 residues. The CDR3 DNA follows: TGCGCCAGCAGCTTCCGTGGGGGCGGTAGCCAAGAGACCCAGTACTTC. It translates to CASSFRGGGSQETQYF. Filled out from reference TRBV5-1 and TRBJ2-5, the complete variable domain reads KAGVTQTPRYLIKTRGQQVTLSCSPISGHRSVSWYQQTPGQGLQFLFEYFSETQRNKGNFPGRFSGRQFSNSRSEMNVSTLELGDSALYLCASSFRGGGSQETQYFGPGTRLLVL.

This clonotype appeared many times. The chain recombines TRBV24-1 with TRBJ2-1, with TRBD2 matching 8 bases. Per the germline V gene, CDR1 is KGHDR and CDR2 is SFDVKD. The length of the CDR3 is 16 residues. V shed 4 bases, J shed 6 bases, and the junction held 10 bases outside the gene matches. CDR3 DNA sequence: TGTGCCACCAGTGAGGGGCTAGCGGGTATGGTCAATGAGCAGTTCTTC. Translated, it gives CATSEGLAGMVNEQFF.

This sequence joins TRBV11-3 and TRBJ1-2, with D possibly TRBD1 on 5 matching bases. With 4 bases removed from V and 2 bases from J, the gap between germline ends came to 14 bases. Germline CDR1 and CDR2: SGHNT and YENEEA. CDR3 length: 15 residues. CDR3 residues: CASSSEVGTNYGYTF. Here the CDR3 DNA reads TGTGCCAGCAGCTCCGAGGTAGGGACGAACTATGGCTACACCTTC.

This chain uses TRBV5-4 with TRBJ2-7; D possibly corresponds to TRBD1 (6 bases). Trimming cost V 0 bases and J 9 bases, with 16 bases left between them. The germline V gene has CDR1 SGHNT and CDR2 YYREEE (reference sequence). This CDR3 region has 14 residues. The CDR3 nucleotides read TGTGCCAGCAGCTTGGGTGGGGGCGAAGGCGGGCAGTACTTC. Translated: CASSLGGGEGGQYF.

This sequence joins TRBV6-1 and TRBJ1-5, with 9 nucleotides matching TRBD1. Germline V gene sequence: CDR1 MNHNS, CDR2 SASEGT. V shed 6 bases and J 5 bases; nucleotides not matched to a gene: 5. The CDR3 is made up of 14 amino acids. As DNA, the CDR3 is TGTGCCAGCAGCCCGGGACAGGGATATCAGCCCCAGCATTTT. Translating gives CASSPGQGYQPQHF.

The rearrangement joins TRBV19 to TRBJ2-7; D is ambiguous. Per germline, CDR1 LNHDA and CDR2 SQIVND (reference sequence). This CDR3 has 14 amino acids. The V end lost 5 bases, the J end lost 3 bases, and 14 bases lay between the germline ends. For the CDR3, the DNA is TGTGCCAGTAGTGACCGGGTTGGGCACTACGAGCAGTACTTC. Translation gives CASSDRVGHYEQYF. Based on the CDR3 plus reference TRBV19 and TRBJ2-7, the full variable domain is DGGITQSPKYLFRKEGQNVTLSCEQNLNHDAMYWYRQDPGQGLRLIYYSQIVNDFQKGDIAEGYSVSREKKESFPLTVTSAQKNPTAFYLCASSDRVGHYEQYFGPGTRLTVT.

The gene calls are TRBV15 and TRBJ1-6; possibly TRBD1 for D (6 bases). The CDR3 has 15 residues. Germline V gives CDR1 LNHNV, CDR2 YYDKDF (reference sequence). Trimming took off 0 bases at V and 6 bases at J, with 9 bases between the two ends. CDR3 in DNA: TGTGCCACCAGCAGAGATGGGGGGCTTAATTCACCCCTCCACTTT. Translating gives CATSRDGGLNSPLHF.

The V and J genes are TRBV2 and TRBJ2-7, with 13 positions matching TRBD2. The CDR3 loop spans 14 amino acids. CDR1 and CDR2 from the germline V gene are SNHLY and FYNNEI. Trimming removed 6 bases from V and 5 bases from J; junction bases left unmatched: 4. The CDR3 loop reads CASSRTSGSNEQYF. CDR3 DNA sequence: TGTGCCAGCAGCAGGACTAGCGGGAGCAACGAGCAGTACTTC.

The rearrangement uses TRBV10-3 and TRBJ2-7, with D possibly being TRBD1 (5 bases). CDR3 length: 12 residues. The V end was cut by 5 bases, the J end by 5 bases, with 10 bases between. Germline values: CDR1 ENHRY, CDR2 SYGVKD. The CDR3 DNA sequence: TGTGCCATCAGTCAGGGTGGCGACGAGCAGTACTTC. Translation: CAISQGGDEQYF.

This chain uses TRBV2 with TRBJ1-5; TRBD1 matches at 7 bases. After removal of 3 bases from V and 9 bases from J, the junction contained 11 bases not matched to a gene. CDR3 length: 15 residues. In germline, CDR1 is SNHLY, CDR2 FYNNEI. The CDR3 is CASSDEDRDLLPQHF. In nucleotides, the CDR3 is TGTGCCAGCAGTGACGAAGACAGGGATCTGTTGCCCCAGCATTTT.

The chain joins TRBV10-3 to TRBJ1-2, with 7 bases aligning to TRBD1. This CDR3 contains 13 residues. After removal of 0 bases from V and 6 bases from J, the junction contained 1 base not matched to a gene. CDR1 is ENHRY and CDR2 is SYGVKD in the germline V gene. This CDR3 is CAISESTGDGYTF. The CDR3 DNA sequence: TGTGCCATCAGTGAGTCCACAGGGGATGGCTACACCTTC.

This sequence joins TRBV7-8 and TRBJ2-7; D ambiguous. This CDR3 region has 15 residues. V lost 7 bases and J 6 bases, leaving 22 bases between the germline ends. Germline values: CDR1 SGHVS, CDR2 FQNEAQ. The CDR3 DNA is TGTGCCAGCATCCCCGGTCACCTAGGCACCGGCGAGCAGTACTTC. Translation gives CASIPGHLGTGEQYF.

The chain uses TRBV15 and TRBJ1-2, with no clear D. From germline, CDR1 is LNHNV and CDR2 YYDKDF (reference sequence). Trimming left V 4 bases short and J 4 bases short, with 10 bases between. This CDR3 has 13 residues. The CDR3 nucleotides read TGTGCCACCAGCAAGGGAGGGAGCTATGGCTACACCTTC. Translated: CATSKGGSYGYTF.

In the case of this clonotype: A read error may be the cause here, since a much bigger clone is one base away. The rearrangement uses TRBV9 and TRBJ2-1, with D maybe TRBD2 (5 bases). Deletions cut 3 bases from V and 10 bases from J, with 20 bases between. The germline CDR1 and CDR2 sequences are SGDLS and YYNGEE. CDR3 length equals 15 residues. The CDR3 region has the DNA TGTGCCAGCAGCGGTGGGCTAGAGGGAGTTAACGAGCAGTTCTTC. Translated, it gives CASSGGLEGVNEQFF.

This clonotype was counted a few times. This chain joins TRBV10-2 and TRBJ2-7; TRBD1 might be the D (5 bases). The ends were cut back, 1 base at V and 5 bases at J, with 6 bases in the middle. Germline assignment: CDR1 WSHSY and CDR2 SAAADI. The CDR3 covers 12 residues. DNA for the CDR3: TGCGCCAGCAGTGAGTTAGGGGACGAGCAGTACTTC. Protein sequence: CASSELGDEQYF.

This sequence joins TRBV20-1 and TRBJ2-7, with TRBD2 as a possible D gene (6 bases). From germline, CDR1 is DFQATT and CDR2 SNEGSKA (reference sequence). V was pared by 1 base and J by 3 bases, with 10 bases between. The CDR3 loop spans 13 amino acids. The CDR3 sequence is CSARGDWGYEQYF. The CDR3 DNA sequence: TGCAGTGCTAGAGGGGACTGGGGCTACGAGCAGTACTTC.

This chain joins TRBV25-1 and TRBJ2-7; 8 bases map to TRBD1. V shed 6 bases, J shed 2 bases, and the junction held 6 bases outside the gene matches. CDR3 length: 14 amino acids. CDR1 is MGHDK and CDR2 is SYGVNS in the germline V gene. The CDR3 bases are TGTGCCAGCAGACACCGGGACAGGCCCTACGAGCAGTACTTC. This gives the protein CASRHRDRPYEQYF.

The V call is TRBV5-4, the J call TRBJ2-3; 11 bases line up with TRBD2. The ends lost 2 bases at V and 2 bases at J; junction bases unmatched: 4. The length of the CDR3 is 16 residues. Germline CDR1 is SGHNT and CDR2 is YYREEE (reference sequence). The CDR3, as DNA: TGTGCCAGCAGCTTTCGTAGCGGGAGGGTCACAGATACGCAGTATTTT. Translated: CASSFRSGRVTDTQYF.

This clonotype was counted a few times. The rearrangement links TRBV2 to TRBJ2-3, with 8 bases lining up with TRBD1. The CDR3 contains 14 residues. The germline V gene encodes CDR1 SNHLY and CDR2 FYNNEI. V shed 7 bases, J shed 3 bases, and the junction held 6 bases outside the gene matches. CDR3 in DNA: TGTGCCAGCACACGGACAGGGCTGACAGATACGCAGTATTTT. Protein sequence: CASTRTGLTDTQYF.

This chain uses TRBV6-1 with TRBJ1-2, with 9 positions matching TRBD1. Trimming removed 10 bases from V and 6 bases from J; junction bases left unmatched: 6. The CDR3 consists of 12 residues. Looked up from germline, CDR1 is MNHNS and CDR2 is SASEGT. The CDR3 region has the DNA TGTGCCATCACCACAGGGGGCCATGGCTACACCTTC. This encodes CAITTGGHGYTF.

V and J are TRBV6-5 and TRBJ2-1; D uncertain. The CDR3 totals 14 residues. Germline V CDR1 and CDR2: MNHEY, SVGAGI. The V gene lost 3 bases and the J gene lost 2 bases, with 8 bases spanning the gap. Here the CDR3 DNA reads TGTGCCAGCAGTTATAGTGGACCCTACAATGAGCAGTTCTTC. Its translation: CASSYSGPYNEQFF.

V usage is TRBV7-7 and J usage is TRBJ2-7; D gene unclear. V was pared by 0 bases and J by 5 bases, with 8 bases between. This CDR3 comprises 13 residues. Germline CDR1 reads SSHAT; CDR2 reads FNYEAQ (reference sequence). The CDR3, as DNA: TGTGCCAGCAGCTTAGCGCATGGTAACGAGCAGTACTTC. Its translation is CASSLAHGNEQYF.

This chain links TRBV7-7 with TRBJ2-7, with D possibly called TRBD1 or TRBD2 (5 bases each). Trimming cost V 2 bases and J 4 bases, with 12 bases left between them. This CDR3 has 14 amino acids. Germline V gene data show CDR1 as SSHAT and CDR2 as FNYEAQ (reference sequence). In DNA, the CDR3 is TGTGCCAGCAGCTTAAGGATAGGGACGTACGAGCAGTACTTC. The encoded protein is CASSLRIGTYEQYF.